The rows below give T cell receptor beta chains drawn from one sample of a study of T cell responses to AZD1222 COVID-19 vaccine. The assay was immunoSEQ multiplex PCR, and TCRdb's table has in-frame clones only and misses some. In the table there are tens of thousands of clones, approximately 86% of which are singletons. Sample: peripheral blood, taken 28 days after the second AZD1222 dose. The source of these receptors is an adult who received the AZD1222 COVID-19 vaccine. CDR3s include the opening cysteine and the closing phenylalanine or tryptophan. The order of the fields is J gene, V gene, D gene, clone size, CDR3 DNA, CDR3 protein. D genes are given only for firm matches. Size tells how often a clone was seen (once, few, many) or the class of an expanded clone, and some rows leave it out.

J: TRBJ1-3
V: TRBV7-7
D: TRBD1
size: NA
DNA: TGTGCTAGCAGCCAGGGACAGGGGGACACGAACACCATATATTTT
CDR3: CASSQGQGDTNTIYF

J: TRBJ2-7
V: TRBV28
D: NA
size: NA
DNA: TGTGCCAGCAGTTTACTATTTCAGGGCCAGTACTTC
CDR3: CASSLLFQGQYF

J: TRBJ2-7
V: TRBV6-5
D: TRBD1
size: NA
DNA: TGTGCCAGCAGGCCAGCCTGGGACAGGGGTTACGAGCAGTACTTC
CDR3: CASRPAWDRGYEQYF

J: TRBJ1-1
V: TRBV18
D: TRBD1
size: NA
DNA: TGTGCCAGCTCACCGGGACAGGGTCGGTACACTGAAGCTTTCTTT
CDR3: CASSPGQGRYTEAFF

J: TRBJ2-7
V: TRBV12-3/TRBV12-4
D: TRBD2
size: NA
DNA: TGTGCCAGCAGGGGGGGACTAAGAAACAACTTC
CDR3: CASRGGLRNNF

J: TRBJ2-2
V: TRBV28
D: TRBD2
size: NA
DNA: TGTGCCAGCAGTTTACGCCGGGGGGGCTGGACCGGGGAGCTGTTTTTT
CDR3: CASSLRRGGWTGELFF

J: TRBJ2-3
V: TRBV9
D: NA
size: NA
DNA: TGTGCCAGCAGCCCTCCCAACACAGATACGCAGTATTTT
CDR3: CASSPPNTDTQYF

J: TRBJ2-7
V: TRBV6-7
D: TRBD2
size: NA
DNA: TGTGCCAGCACCGGGACTAGCGGGAGTTCTCCTCCCTACGAGCAGTACTTC
CDR3: CASTGTSGSSPPYEQYF

J: TRBJ2-2
V: TRBV7-3
D: TRBD1
size: NA
DNA: TGTGCCAGCAGCCCGGGACAGGTGCGTGGCACCGGGGAGCTGTTTTTT
CDR3: CASSPGQVRGTGELFF

J: TRBJ2-3
V: TRBV24-1
D: NA
size: NA
DNA: TGTGCCACCAGTGATTCAGGGACAGATACGCAGTATTTT
CDR3: CATSDSGTDTQYF

J: TRBJ1-5
V: TRBV13
D: NA
size: NA
DNA: TGTGCCAGCAGCTTAGACTCCAATCAGCCCCAGCATTTT
CDR3: CASSLDSNQPQHF

J: TRBJ2-7
V: TRBV5-6
D: NA
size: NA
DNA: TGTGCCAGCAGCTTGGCTCACTACGAGCAGTACTTC
CDR3: CASSLAHYEQYF

J: TRBJ1-3
V: TRBV19
D: NA
size: once
DNA: TGTGCCAGTAGTAGAGACGTCCCTTTCTCTGGAAACACCATATATTTT
CDR3: CASSRDVPFSGNTIYF

J: TRBJ1-2
V: TRBV4-2
D: NA
size: NA
DNA: TGTGCCAGCAGCCAAGGGGGAGGGGGGAACGATGGCTACACCTTC
CDR3: CASSQGGGGNDGYTF

J: TRBJ1-4
V: TRBV29-1
D: NA
size: NA
DNA: TGCAGCGTTTCCCGAAACGGACACTTTAATGAAAAACTGTTTTTT
CDR3: CSVSRNGHFNEKLFF

J: TRBJ1-3
V: TRBV3-1/TRBV3-2
D: NA
size: NA
DNA: TGTGCCAGCAGCCAAGGACACAACTCTGGAAACACCATATATTTT
CDR3: CASSQGHNSGNTIYF

J: TRBJ2-7
V: TRBV14
D: NA
size: NA
DNA: TGTGCCAGCAGCTTATCGACAGGACCTACCTACGAGCAGTACTTC
CDR3: CASSLSTGPTYEQYF

J: TRBJ1-1
V: TRBV2
D: NA
size: NA
DNA: TGTGCCAGCACGAGGGTCGGGAACATGAACACTGAAGCTTTCTTT
CDR3: CASTRVGNMNTEAFF

J: TRBJ1-5
V: TRBV5-4
D: NA
size: once
DNA: TGTGCCAGCAGCTCAATAGGACCCCAGCATTTT
CDR3: CASSSIGPQHF

J: TRBJ1-1
V: TRBV11-1
D: NA
size: NA
DNA: TGTGCCAGCAGCACCTTGCAAGGGGGTGTCACTGAAGCTTTCTTT
CDR3: CASSTLQGGVTEAFF

J: TRBJ2-7
V: TRBV5-4
D: NA
size: NA
DNA: TGTGCCAGCAGCCCTAGCTCCTACGAGCAGTACTTC
CDR3: CASSPSSYEQYF

J: TRBJ2-7
V: TRBV19
D: TRBD2
size: NA
DNA: TGTGCCAGTAGCACCGGGAGGAACGAGCAGTACTTC
CDR3: CASSTGRNEQYF

J: TRBJ2-3
V: TRBV6-5
D: NA
size: NA
DNA: TGTGCCAGCAGTTACCGGGGAACGACAGATACGCAGTATTTT
CDR3: CASSYRGTTDTQYF

J: TRBJ2-2
V: TRBV24-1
D: NA
size: NA
DNA: TGTGCCACCAGCCAAAGGACCGGGGAGCTGTTTTTT
CDR3: CATSQRTGELFF

J: TRBJ2-7
V: TRBV9
D: NA
size: NA
DNA: TGTGCCAGCAGCGTAGAGTCCTACGAGCAGTACTTC
CDR3: CASSVESYEQYF

J: TRBJ1-3
V: TRBV7-9
D: NA
size: NA
DNA: TGTGCCAGCAGCTCGAACTCTGGAAACACCATATATTTT
CDR3: CASSSNSGNTIYF

J: TRBJ2-7
V: TRBV18
D: NA
size: once
DNA: TGTGCCAGCTCAACCCGGGGTAGCGCTTACTACGAGCAGTACTTC
CDR3: CASSTRGSAYYEQYF

J: TRBJ1-2
V: TRBV7-2
D: TRBD1
size: few
DNA: TGTGCCAGCAGCTTTGTCCAGGGGGCTAACTATGGCTACACCTTC
CDR3: CASSFVQGANYGYTF

J: TRBJ2-7
V: TRBV19
D: TRBD1
size: NA
DNA: TGTGCCAGTAGTATGGGCGCCGGGACAGGCCTATCCTACGAGCAGTACTTC
CDR3: CASSMGAGTGLSYEQYF

J: TRBJ1-4
V: TRBV5-1
D: NA
size: NA
DNA: TGCGCCAGCAGCTTGGCGGCAGCAACTAATGAAAAACTGTTTTTT
CDR3: CASSLAAATNEKLFF

J: TRBJ1-5
V: TRBV28
D: NA
size: NA
DNA: TGTGCCAGCACCCCGACAGACTATAGCAATCAGCCCCAGCATTTT
CDR3: CASTPTDYSNQPQHF

J: TRBJ2-4
V: TRBV6-4
D: TRBD2
size: NA
DNA: TGTGCCAGCAGTAATACTAGCGGGGGGGTAAACATTCAGTACTTC
CDR3: CASSNTSGGVNIQYF

J: TRBJ1-1
V: TRBV9
D: TRBD1
size: NA
DNA: TGTGCCAGCAGCGTAAAAGCCGGGACAGCGAACACTGAAGCTTTCTTT
CDR3: CASSVKAGTANTEAFF

J: TRBJ2-1
V: TRBV6-4
D: TRBD2
size: NA
DNA: TGTGCCAGCAGTGATGGAGTGGCTAGCGGGAGGGGTGAGCAGTTCTTC
CDR3: CASSDGVASGRGEQFF

J: TRBJ2-5
V: TRBV4-1
D: NA
size: NA
DNA: TGCGCCAGCAGCCACTTCGACCAAGAGACCCAGTACTTC
CDR3: CASSHFDQETQYF

J: TRBJ1-4
V: TRBV28
D: TRBD1
size: once
DNA: TGTGCCAGCAGCATAGCGACAGGGGGTAATGAAAAACTGTTTTTT
CDR3: CASSIATGGNEKLFF

J: TRBJ1-1
V: TRBV2
D: NA
size: NA
DNA: TGTGCCAGCAGGGTGGGACACTCCGAGAACACTGAAGCTTTCTTT
CDR3: CASRVGHSENTEAFF

J: TRBJ2-1
V: TRBV3-1/TRBV3-2
D: TRBD2
size: few
DNA: TGTGCCAGCAGCTTACGACTAGCGGGGGGGAAGAATGAGCAGTTCTTC
CDR3: CASSLRLAGGKNEQFF

J: TRBJ1-1
V: TRBV7-9
D: NA
size: NA
DNA: TGTGCCAGCAGCTTAGATATGGAGACTGAAGCTTTCTTT
CDR3: CASSLDMETEAFF

J: TRBJ1-1
V: TRBV29-1
D: TRBD1
size: NA
DNA: TGCAGCGTTACACGACAGGGAGGCACTGAAGCTTTCTTT
CDR3: CSVTRQGGTEAFF

J: TRBJ1-6
V: TRBV3-1/TRBV3-2
D: NA
size: NA
DNA: TGTGCCAGCAGCCAGAGGCGAAATTCACCCCTCCACTTT
CDR3: CASSQRRNSPLHF

J: TRBJ2-6
V: TRBV9
D: NA
size: once
DNA: TGTGCCAGCAGCGTAGGATCCGGGGCTGGGGCCAACGTCCTGACTTTC
CDR3: CASSVGSGAGANVLTF

J: TRBJ1-4
V: TRBV9
D: NA
size: NA
DNA: TGTGCCAGCAGCGTAGCCAATAGGGCTCGTCGTGAAAAACTGTTTTTT
CDR3: CASSVANRARREKLFF

J: TRBJ2-7
V: TRBV7-2
D: NA
size: NA
DNA: TGTGCCAGCAGCTTAGAAGGCTTCGGGACGGAGTACTTC
CDR3: CASSLEGFGTEYF

J: TRBJ2-7
V: TRBV10-1
D: TRBD1
size: NA
DNA: TGCGCCAACCATCAAGGGGACAGGGGGCGCGACGAGCAGTACTTC
CDR3: CANHQGDRGRDEQYF

J: TRBJ1-5
V: TRBV20-1
D: TRBD1
size: NA
DNA: TGCAGTGCTAGTAGGGGGACAGGGATGAGTAGCAATCAGCCCCAGCATTTT
CDR3: CSASRGTGMSSNQPQHF

J: TRBJ2-1
V: TRBV10-3
D: TRBD2
size: NA
DNA: TGTGCCATCCGCCCAGCGGGAGACTATGAGCAGTTCTTC
CDR3: CAIRPAGDYEQFF

J: TRBJ1-2
V: TRBV7-9
D: NA
size: NA
DNA: TGTGCCAGCAGCTTAGGGGAGGGACGGGGTCCCCCTGGCTACACCTTC
CDR3: CASSLGEGRGPPGYTF

J: TRBJ1-2
V: TRBV28
D: NA
size: NA
DNA: TGTGCCAGTCGGGCCGGGGGATATGGCTACACCTTC
CDR3: CASRAGGYGYTF

J: TRBJ2-2
V: TRBV5-4
D: NA
size: once
DNA: TGTGCCAGCAGCTTGCCTCTGGGGAACACCGGGGAGCTGTTTTTT
CDR3: CASSLPLGNTGELFF

J: TRBJ1-2
V: TRBV29-1
D: NA
size: NA
DNA: TGCAGCGTTGAAGATCAGGGGAAACATGGCTACACCTTC
CDR3: CSVEDQGKHGYTF

J: TRBJ1-2
V: TRBV28
D: TRBD1
size: NA
DNA: TGTGCCAGCAGTTTATTGGGCAGGGGGCTTGGCTACACCTTC
CDR3: CASSLLGRGLGYTF

J: TRBJ1-5
V: TRBV10-2
D: NA
size: NA
DNA: TGCGCCAGCAGCCCCGACAGCTATAGCAATCAGCCCCAGCATTTT
CDR3: CASSPDSYSNQPQHF

J: TRBJ1-1
V: TRBV6-5
D: NA
size: NA
DNA: TGTGCCAGCAGCCCCCAGCAGAACACTGAAGCTTTCTTT
CDR3: CASSPQQNTEAFF

J: TRBJ2-2
V: TRBV10-3
D: NA
size: NA
DNA: TGTGCCATCAGTGAGTCAGACACCGGGGAGCTGTTTTTT
CDR3: CAISESDTGELFF

J: TRBJ1-2
V: TRBV27
D: NA
size: NA
DNA: TGTGCCAGCAGTCCCCATAGGACAGCCAGCTATGGCTACACCTTC
CDR3: CASSPHRTASYGYTF

J: TRBJ1-5
V: TRBV2
D: NA
size: once
DNA: TGTGCCAGCAGTGGAGGAACCGCGGGTCAGCCCCAGCATTTT
CDR3: CASSGGTAGQPQHF